Shown below are 17 T cell receptor beta chains from a single sample sequenced in a study of molecular identifiers for immune sequencing clone quantification. TCRdb used MiXCR to reprocess the PCR reads, holding one entry per CDR3 protein. The sample consists of about half a million distinct CDR3 sequences, over 20% of them appearing once. Sequenced material: naive CD8+ T cells from blood, with Jurkat cell RNA spiked in. This sample's subset: FACS-sorted CD8+CD4-CCR7+CD45RA+ naive T cells. The receptors shown here come from a human donor in good health. Some libraries in this study had Jurkat cell RNA spiked in.

The table lists this clonotype with many counts. The chain employs TRBV20-1 and TRBJ2-7; D is undetermined. Trimming pared 0 bases from V and 3 bases from J, leaving 9 bases between. This CDR3 contains 13 residues. CDR1 is DFQATT and CDR2 is SNEGSKA in the germline V gene (reference sequence). The CDR3 nucleotides are TGCAGTGCTAGAGATCTCGAGAGCTACGAGCAGTACTTC. It is translated as CSARDLESYEQYF.

V gene TRBV20-1 combines with J gene TRBJ2-7, with 12 bases lining up with TRBD2. From germline, CDR1 is DFQATT and CDR2 SNEGSKA (reference sequence). V lost 7 bases to trimming and J lost 2 bases; unmatched junction nucleotides: 12. This CDR3 has 16 residues. Here the CDR3 reads CSGAFPGTSGPYEQYF. DNA for the CDR3: TGCAGTGGGGCCTTTCCCGGGACTAGCGGGCCCTACGAGCAGTACTTC.

The sample holds many counts of this clonotype. CDR3: CASSLAASVQETQYF. The CDR3 coding sequence is TGTGCCAGCAGCTTAGCGGCTAGCGTGCAAGAGACCCAGTACTTC. This chain connects TRBV7-8 to TRBJ2-5; the D gene is possibly TRBD2 (6 bases). Germline V gene lookup returns CDR1 SGHVS and CDR2 FQNEAQ. V gave up 0 bases and J gave up 2 bases, with 10 bases separating them. The CDR3 runs 15 residues.

The chain has TRBV6-2 or TRBV6-3 and TRBJ1-4; TRBD1 might be the D (5 bases). This CDR3 is 15 amino acids long. The V gene's germline CDR1 is MNHEY and CDR2 SVGEGT. V lost 5 bases to trimming and J lost 8 bases, with 18 bases between them. The CDR3 DNA is TGTGCCAGCAGTGATACCGGGACCTCTTGGGAAAAACTGTTTTTT. It translates to CASSDTGTSWEKLFF.

A note on this clonotype: With a much larger clone just one base away, this may be a read error. The rearrangement joins TRBV5-5 to TRBJ1-1; perhaps TRBD1 as D (5 bases). From germline, CDR1 is SGHKS and CDR2 YYEKEE (reference sequence). The CDR3 has 15 amino acids. The CDR3 here is CASSQEGSRGTEALF. In nucleotides, the CDR3 is TGTGCCAGCAGCCAAGAGGGGTCCCGGGGCACTGAAGCTCTCTTT.

The rearrangement links TRBV6-5 to TRBJ2-4; TRBD1 matches 9 bases. The CDR3 is 16 amino acids. The germline gives CDR1 MNHEY, CDR2 SVGAGI. V lost 5 bases, J lost 0 bases, and 5 bases stayed unmatched. The CDR3 protein is CASSQQGALAKNIQYF. CDR3 in DNA: TGTGCCAGCAGTCAACAGGGGGCTTTAGCCAAAAACATTCAGTACTTC.

Of note for this clonotype: A much bigger clone sits one base away, suggesting this may be a read error. This sequence joins TRBV9 and TRBJ2-7; D may correspond to TRBD1 or TRBD2 (5 bases each). The germline V gene encodes CDR1 SGDLS and CDR2 YYNGEE. The CDR3 runs to 13 residues. This chain's CDR3 is CASSPNGGYEQHF. CDR3 DNA: TGTGCCAGCAGCCCAAATGGGGGTTACGAGCAGCACTTC.

This chain uses TRBV5-6 with TRBJ1-3; possibly TRBD1 for D (5 bases). Germline CDR1 SGHDT, CDR2 YYEEEE. The CDR3 is 14 amino acids. Deletions cut 2 bases from V and 3 bases from J, with 9 bases between. Here the CDR3 reads CASSLWGFGNTIYF. DNA of the CDR3: TGTGCCAGCAGCTTATGGGGGTTTGGAAACACCATATATTTT.

This clonotype occurred a few times. This chain joins TRBV6-2 or TRBV6-3 and TRBJ2-7; D might be TRBD2 (6 bases). Germline assignment: CDR1 MNHEY and CDR2 SVGEGT. The CDR3 has 11 residues. Deletions cut 10 bases from V and 6 bases from J, with 13 bases between. For the CDR3, the DNA is TGTGCCATAACGGGCGGGGCCGAGCAGTACTTC. Amino acid sequence: CAITGGAEQYF.

A word on this clonotype: The conserved closing phenylalanine or tryptophan is absent in this CDR3, likely reflecting a read error. The V call is TRBV5-6, the J call TRBJ2-2; D not resolved. Germline V lookup: CDR1 SGHDT, CDR2 YYEEEE. Trimming removed 0 bases from V and 5 bases from J, with 5 bases in between. CDR3 length: 13 residues. The DNA of the CDR3 is TGTGCCAGCAGCTTGGGATCGACCGGGGAGCTGTTTTCT. It translates to CASSLGSTGELFS.

This clonotype has more than one count but fewer than ten. A read error may produce the germline difference seen at one junction end. V usage is TRBV4-3 and J usage is TRBJ2-7; D gene unclear. Germline loops: CDR1 LGHNA, CDR2 YSLEER. The CDR3 extends over 16 amino acids. DNA for the CDR3: TGCGCCAGCGGCCAAGACGTAGGAGTGCCTCCCTACGAGCAGTACTTC. This encodes CASGQDVGVPPYEQYF.

The sample holds a few counts of this clonotype. The J gene is TRBJ2-5, the V gene TRBV30; the D is unclear. Deletions cut 1 base from V and 0 bases from J, with 9 bases between. CDR3 size: 14 residues. Germline CDR1 reads GTSNPN; CDR2 reads SVGIG (reference sequence). CDR3 in amino acids: CAWSESEYQETQYF. In DNA, the CDR3 is TGTGCCTGGAGTGAGTCGGAATACCAAGAGACCCAGTACTTC.

Concerning this clonotype itself: It may be a read error: a sequence one base away is much more abundant. The chain combines TRBV4-3 with TRBJ2-3, with D unresolved. The CDR3 has 15 amino acids. In germline, CDR1 is LGHNA, CDR2 YSLEER. As DNA, the CDR3 is TGCGCCAACAGCCCCAGCCAAATAGGGACAGATACGCAGTATTTT. It yields the protein CANSPSQIGTDTQYF.

The rearrangement joins TRBV27 to TRBJ1-5, with D possibly matching TRBD1 (5 bases). The germline V gene encodes CDR1 MNHEY and CDR2 SMNVEV (reference sequence). Deletions cut 0 bases from V and 9 bases from J, with 12 bases between. The CDR3 runs 14 residues. CDR3 nucleotide sequence: TGTGCCAGCAGTTTATCCGAGGGACGAGGGCCCCAGCATTTT. It is translated as CASSLSEGRGPQHF.

Here the CDR3 reads CSCRGPPLPSTNEKLFF. The DNA of the CDR3 is TGCAGTTGCAGGGGGCCACCTCTACCCTCAACTAATGAAAAACTGTTTTTT. This chain links TRBV20-1 with TRBJ1-4; 8 bases line up with TRBD1. V lost 8 bases and J lost 0; bases outside the gene matches: 14. The CDR3 totals 17 residues. Germline CDR1 reads DFQATT; CDR2 reads SNEGSKA (reference sequence).

Details on this clonotype: A much larger clone lies one base from this, so it may be a read error. The chain recombines TRBV4-3 with TRBJ1-5, with 7 bases that match TRBD1. V lost 0 bases, J lost 3 bases, and 5 bases stayed unmatched. Looked up from germline, CDR1 is LGHNA and CDR2 is YSLEER. CDR3 length: 16 amino acids. CDR3 sequence (DNA): TGCGCCAGCAGCCAAGACTACAGGGGTAACAATCAGCCCCAGCATTTT. Translating gives CASSQDYRGNNQPQHF.

In this sample, this clonotype turned up many times. The chain carries TRBV7-9 and TRBJ2-7, with a possible D match to TRBD2 (6 bases). V was shortened by 5 bases and J by 4 bases, with 9 bases between the two germline ends. CDR1 and CDR2 (germline): SEHNR, FQNEAQ (reference sequence). This CDR3 is built from 12 residues. CDR3 in amino acids: CASSPLAYEQYF. CDR3 DNA: TGTGCCAGCAGCCCGCTAGCGTACGAGCAGTACTTC. Drawing the rest from reference TRBV7-9 and TRBJ2-7, the complete variable domain is DTGVSQNPRHKITKRGQNVTFRCDPISEHNRLYWYRQTLGQGPEFLTYFQNEAQLEKSRLLSDRFSAERPKGSFSTLEIQRTEQGDSAMYLCASSPLAYEQYFGPGTRLTVT.